This is a list of T cell receptor beta chains from one sample in a study of early T cells in non-severe SARS-CoV-2 infection. MiXCR, run by TCRdb on the 5' RACE reads, gives a single entry per CDR3 protein. The sample holds approximately 70,000 distinct CDR3 sequences, approximately 13% seen once. Sequencing used whole blood. The receptor source for this set is an adult who was a healthcare worker with PCR-confirmed SARS-CoV-2 infection or an uninfected control (not recorded which). Both conserved end residues are part of each CDR3. D genes are given only for firm matches. Size values are once, few and many counts, or a class for expanded clones, and some rows have none.

cdr3_nt: TGTGCCTGGAACCCCCCCGGACTAGCGGGGACAGATACGCAGTATTTT
cdr3_aa: CAWNPPGLAGTDTQYF
j_call: TRBJ2-3
clone_size: few
d_call: TRBD2
v_call: TRBV30

cdr3_nt: TGTGCCAGCAGTGATCGACTAGCTCCGCACTACGAGCAGTACTTC
cdr3_aa: CASSDRLAPHYEQYF
j_call: TRBJ2-7
clone_size: few
d_call: TRBD2
v_call: TRBV2

cdr3_nt: TGTGCCAGCAGTGCAGCCTACGAGCAGTACTTC
cdr3_aa: CASSAAYEQYF
j_call: TRBJ2-7
clone_size: .
d_call: .
v_call: TRBV12-3/TRBV12-4

cdr3_nt: TGTGCCAGTAGTTCTGGGGCGGATGTCGGGCCCCAGCATTTT
cdr3_aa: CASSSGADVGPQHF
j_call: TRBJ1-5
clone_size: many
d_call: .
v_call: TRBV19

cdr3_nt: TGTGCCAGCATTGGGAACCCGGTCGGGGAGCAGTTCTTC
cdr3_aa: CASIGNPVGEQFF
j_call: TRBJ2-1
clone_size: .
d_call: .
v_call: TRBV28

cdr3_nt: TGCGCCAGCAGCTTATACAGGGGGGACACTGAAGCTTTCTTT
cdr3_aa: CASSLYRGDTEAFF
j_call: TRBJ1-1
clone_size: few
d_call: TRBD1
v_call: TRBV5-1

cdr3_nt: TGTGCCAGCAGCCAAGATCCCAACTCCTACGAGCAGTACTTC
cdr3_aa: CASSQDPNSYEQYF
j_call: TRBJ2-7
clone_size: .
d_call: .
v_call: TRBV3-1

cdr3_nt: TGCGCCAGCAGCCAAGAGAGGTCAGATACGCAGTATTTT
cdr3_aa: CASSQERSDTQYF
j_call: TRBJ2-3
clone_size: .
d_call: .
v_call: TRBV4-1

cdr3_nt: TGTGCCAGCAGCTCGGTCCGGGACGCTTACTCTGGAAACACCATATATTTT
cdr3_aa: CASSSVRDAYSGNTIYF
j_call: TRBJ1-3
clone_size: .
d_call: .
v_call: TRBV3-1

cdr3_nt: TGTGCCTGTAGCAAAGGGGCTTCTGAAAAACTGTTTTTT
cdr3_aa: CACSKGASEKLFF
j_call: TRBJ1-4
clone_size: many
d_call: .
v_call: TRBV30

cdr3_nt: TGTGCCAGCAGCTTATCTACAGGTTCCGATACGCAGTATTTT
cdr3_aa: CASSLSTGSDTQYF
j_call: TRBJ2-3
clone_size: few
d_call: .
v_call: TRBV11-2

cdr3_nt: TGTGCCAGCTGGAGACAGGGGGACACTGAAGCTTTCTTT
cdr3_aa: CASWRQGDTEAFF
j_call: TRBJ1-1
clone_size: few
d_call: TRBD1
v_call: TRBV6-6

cdr3_nt: TGCAGCGTTGTCCCGCCCTACGAGCAGTACTTC
cdr3_aa: CSVVPPYEQYF
j_call: TRBJ2-7
clone_size: many
d_call: .
v_call: TRBV29-1

cdr3_nt: TGTGCCAGCAGCCTATCCGGGAGCAAGCATGTTCAGTACTTC
cdr3_aa: CASSLSGSKHVQYF
j_call: TRBJ2-4
clone_size: many
d_call: .
v_call: TRBV3-1

cdr3_nt: TGCGCCAGCAGCTCGGGGACAGGCCGGGATCAGCCCCAGCATTTT
cdr3_aa: CASSSGTGRDQPQHF
j_call: TRBJ1-5
clone_size: .
d_call: TRBD1
v_call: TRBV5-1

cdr3_nt: TGTGCCAGCAGCTTAAACGGGGGTCGGACCCAGTACTTC
cdr3_aa: CASSLNGGRTQYF
j_call: TRBJ2-5
clone_size: few
d_call: .
v_call: TRBV7-3

cdr3_nt: TGTGCCAGCAGCCCAGGTGGTAGCGGGGGGTCGGATACGCAGTATTTT
cdr3_aa: CASSPGGSGGSDTQYF
j_call: TRBJ2-3
clone_size: many
d_call: TRBD2
v_call: TRBV5-4

cdr3_nt: TGCAGCGTTGAAGGGGCCTCTGATACGCAGTATTTT
cdr3_aa: CSVEGASDTQYF
j_call: TRBJ2-3
clone_size: once
d_call: .
v_call: TRBV29-1

cdr3_nt: TGCAGTGCTAGAGCTAGCGGGGGATACGAGCAGTACTTC
cdr3_aa: CSARASGGYEQYF
j_call: TRBJ2-7
clone_size: .
d_call: TRBD2
v_call: TRBV20-1

cdr3_nt: TGTGCCAGCAGCCTCAGGGGTAGGAACACCGGGGAGCTGTTTTTT
cdr3_aa: CASSLRGRNTGELFF
j_call: TRBJ2-2
clone_size: .
d_call: .
v_call: TRBV12-3/TRBV12-4

cdr3_nt: TGTGCCAGCAGCCCCGACAGGGTCGGAAACACCATATATTTT
cdr3_aa: CASSPDRVGNTIYF
j_call: TRBJ1-3
clone_size: few
d_call: TRBD1
v_call: TRBV7-8

cdr3_nt: TGTGCCAGCAGTCGCCAGGCTGGGGATACGCAGTATTTT
cdr3_aa: CASSRQAGDTQYF
j_call: TRBJ2-3
clone_size: few
d_call: .
v_call: TRBV6-2/TRBV6-3

cdr3_nt: TGTGCCAGCAGTTTAAACCGCTGGAACGAGCAGTACTTC
cdr3_aa: CASSLNRWNEQYF
j_call: TRBJ2-7
clone_size: .
d_call: .
v_call: TRBV12-3/TRBV12-4

cdr3_nt: TGTGCCACAACCGGGTATAACTCCTACGAGCAGTACTTC
cdr3_aa: CATTGYNSYEQYF
j_call: TRBJ2-7
clone_size: .
d_call: .
v_call: TRBV28

cdr3_nt: TGCAGTATAAGGCAGGGGGACGGCTACACCTTC
cdr3_aa: CSIRQGDGYTF
j_call: TRBJ1-2
clone_size: once
d_call: TRBD1
v_call: TRBV29-1

cdr3_nt: TGTGCCATCGACGCGGGGGTCTCCTACAATGAGCAGTTCTTC
cdr3_aa: CAIDAGVSYNEQFF
j_call: TRBJ2-1
clone_size: few
d_call: TRBD2
v_call: TRBV10-3

cdr3_nt: TGTGCCAGCAGCTCTTCCCCGGTGCGCGAGCAGTACTTC
cdr3_aa: CASSSSPVREQYF
j_call: TRBJ2-7
clone_size: many
d_call: .
v_call: TRBV7-2

cdr3_nt: TGCGCCAGCAGCCAGTCGGGTTACACTGAAGCTTTCTTT
cdr3_aa: CASSQSGYTEAFF
j_call: TRBJ1-1
clone_size: many
d_call: .
v_call: TRBV4-1

cdr3_nt: TGTGCCAGCCGAGCGGGACAGGGCTTTTCTGAAGCTTTCTTT
cdr3_aa: CASRAGQGFSEAFF
j_call: TRBJ1-1
clone_size: many
d_call: TRBD1
v_call: TRBV6-6

cdr3_nt: TGTGCCAGCAGCTTAGGGGTAACGAACACCGGGGAGCTGTTTTTT
cdr3_aa: CASSLGVTNTGELFF
j_call: TRBJ2-2
clone_size: .
d_call: .
v_call: TRBV7-2

cdr3_nt: TGTGCCAGCAGCCAGGCCGGGACAGGAGCTTATGGCTACACCTTC
cdr3_aa: CASSQAGTGAYGYTF
j_call: TRBJ1-2
clone_size: many
d_call: TRBD1
v_call: TRBV14

cdr3_nt: TGTGCCAGCAGCGTAGCAGGGGGCGGGATGCAGTACTTC
cdr3_aa: CASSVAGGGMQYF
j_call: TRBJ2-7
clone_size: many
d_call: TRBD1
v_call: TRBV9

cdr3_nt: TGTGCCAGCAGTTTACCCCCGGGTAGTGGTGATACGCAGTATTTT
cdr3_aa: CASSLPPGSGDTQYF
j_call: TRBJ2-3
clone_size: .
d_call: .
v_call: TRBV28

cdr3_nt: TGTGCCAGCAGCTCCGGGGATAGCTCCTACAATGAGCAGTTCTTC
cdr3_aa: CASSSGDSSYNEQFF
j_call: TRBJ2-1
clone_size: many
d_call: .
v_call: TRBV6-4

cdr3_nt: TGCGCCAGTTACAGGGGTCTGAACACTGAAGCTTTCTTT
cdr3_aa: CASYRGLNTEAFF
j_call: TRBJ1-1
clone_size: many
d_call: TRBD1
v_call: TRBV10-2

cdr3_nt: TGTGCCAGCAGCCGCGACAGGGTTTCACCCCTCCACTTT
cdr3_aa: CASSRDRVSPLHF
j_call: TRBJ1-6
clone_size: many
d_call: TRBD1
v_call: TRBV12-3/TRBV12-4

cdr3_nt: TGTGCCAGCTCACCCCGAAACTCTAGACAGTCCTACGAGCAGTACTTC
cdr3_aa: CASSPRNSRQSYEQYF
j_call: TRBJ2-7
clone_size: many
d_call: .
v_call: TRBV18

cdr3_nt: TGTGCCACCCTTCGGCTAGAGGCGGGCTCCTACAATGAGCAGTTCTTC
cdr3_aa: CATLRLEAGSYNEQFF
j_call: TRBJ2-1
clone_size: .
d_call: .
v_call: TRBV15

cdr3_nt: TGTGCCAGCAGTTCAAAACACGCGAACACCGGGGAGCTGTTTTTT
cdr3_aa: CASSSKHANTGELFF
j_call: TRBJ2-2
clone_size: .
d_call: .
v_call: TRBV2

cdr3_nt: TGTGCCAGCAGGCGACTAGCGGAATCCTACGAGCAGTACTTC
cdr3_aa: CASRRLAESYEQYF
j_call: TRBJ2-7
clone_size: few
d_call: TRBD2
v_call: TRBV6-5

cdr3_nt: TGTGCCAGCAGCACAAGGCGGGGGGATTCGGATGAGCAGTTCTTC
cdr3_aa: CASSTRRGDSDEQFF
j_call: TRBJ2-1
clone_size: many
d_call: TRBD2
v_call: TRBV11-2

cdr3_nt: TGTGCCAGCAGTGCTTTACATAGGGAGGGTCAGGCCCTCCACTTT
cdr3_aa: CASSALHREGQALHF
j_call: TRBJ1-6
clone_size: many
d_call: .
v_call: TRBV6-1

cdr3_nt: TGCGCCAGCAGCCAAGATCCAAGGGGCCTAGAAGCTTTCTTT
cdr3_aa: CASSQDPRGLEAFF
j_call: TRBJ1-1
clone_size: .
d_call: .
v_call: TRBV4-1

cdr3_nt: TGTGCCAGCAGCTGGAGGGGAACACACAATGAGCAGTTCTTC
cdr3_aa: CASSWRGTHNEQFF
j_call: TRBJ2-1
clone_size: .
d_call: .
v_call: TRBV11-2

cdr3_nt: TGTGCCAGCAGTTTTAGGTATGAGCAGTTCTTC
cdr3_aa: CASSFRYEQFF
j_call: TRBJ2-1
clone_size: .
d_call: .
v_call: TRBV27

cdr3_nt: TGCGCCAGCAGCCAAGATGGAGGGTTCTATGGCTACACCTTC
cdr3_aa: CASSQDGGFYGYTF
j_call: TRBJ1-2
clone_size: many
d_call: .
v_call: TRBV4-1

cdr3_nt: TGTGCCAGCAGTTACTCTACGACAGGGGGGACCACTGAAGCTTTCTTT
cdr3_aa: CASSYSTTGGTTEAFF
j_call: TRBJ1-1
clone_size: many
d_call: TRBD1
v_call: TRBV6-6

cdr3_nt: TGTGCCAGCACCGCCGGACAGCTAGCTTCACCCCTCCACTTT
cdr3_aa: CASTAGQLASPLHF
j_call: TRBJ1-6
clone_size: .
d_call: .
v_call: TRBV12-3/TRBV12-4

cdr3_nt: TGCGCCAGCAGCCGCCAAGAAATGGGTCGGACAGATACGCAGTATTTT
cdr3_aa: CASSRQEMGRTDTQYF
j_call: TRBJ2-3
clone_size: .
d_call: .
v_call: TRBV5-1